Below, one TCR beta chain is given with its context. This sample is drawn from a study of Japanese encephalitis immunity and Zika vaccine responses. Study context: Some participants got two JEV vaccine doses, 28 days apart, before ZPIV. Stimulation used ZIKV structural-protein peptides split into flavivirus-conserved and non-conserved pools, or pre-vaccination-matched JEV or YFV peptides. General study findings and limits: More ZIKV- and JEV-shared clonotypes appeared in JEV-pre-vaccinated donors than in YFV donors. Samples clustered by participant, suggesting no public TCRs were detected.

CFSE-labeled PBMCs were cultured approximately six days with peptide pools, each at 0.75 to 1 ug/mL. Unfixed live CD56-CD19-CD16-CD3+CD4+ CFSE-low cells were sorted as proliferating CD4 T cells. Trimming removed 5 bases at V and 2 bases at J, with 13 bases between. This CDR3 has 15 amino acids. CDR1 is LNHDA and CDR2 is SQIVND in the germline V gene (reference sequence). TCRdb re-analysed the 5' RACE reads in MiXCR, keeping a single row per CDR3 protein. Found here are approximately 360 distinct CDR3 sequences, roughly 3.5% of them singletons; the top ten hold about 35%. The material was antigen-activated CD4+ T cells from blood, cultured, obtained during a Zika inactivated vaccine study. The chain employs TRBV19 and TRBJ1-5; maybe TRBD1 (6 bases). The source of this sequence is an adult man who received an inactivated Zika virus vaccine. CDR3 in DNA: TGTGCCAGTAGTCGGGGGCTTAGCGGCAATCAGCCCCAGCATTTT. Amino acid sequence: CASSRGLSGNQPQHF.